This passage covers 2 T cell receptor beta chains from one sample sequenced in a study of blood T cell repertoires in COVID-19. Sequencing used immunoSEQ multiplex PCR; TCRdb keeps in-frame clones, though not all of them. This sample has 180,000 or so clones, with around 87% found just once. The specimen sequenced was peripheral blood. The receptors were gathered from a middle-aged man with active or convalescent COVID-19.

This clone was observed a single time. This chain connects TRBV9 to TRBJ2-2, with 10 bases matching TRBD1. Germline values: CDR1 SGDLS, CDR2 YYNGEE. The CDR3 spans 15 residues. The ends lost 3 bases at V and 6 bases at J; junction bases unmatched: 5. The CDR3 DNA follows: TGTGCCAGCAGCGCGACAGGGGGCAAAGCCGGGGAGCTGTTTTTT. Its translation: CASSATGGKAGELFF.

This chain links TRBV6-1 with TRBJ1-1; the match to TRBD1 covers 9 bases. From germline, CDR1 is MNHNS and CDR2 SASEGT. The V gene end was trimmed by 3 bases and the J gene end by 4 bases; junction bases not matched to a gene: 3. There are 14 residues in the CDR3. In nucleotides, the CDR3 is TGTGCCAGCAGTGAGGGGACAGGGCTCACTGAAGCTTTCTTT. Protein product: CASSEGTGLTEAFF.